The 9 T cell receptor beta chains below come from one sample, sequenced in a study of stem cell transplantation in POMP-related autoinflammatory disease. TCRdb's table, derived via immunoSEQ multiplex PCR, lists solely in-frame clones and lacks some. The repertoire holds about 68,000 clones, with approximately 91% as singletons. This specimen was CD4+ T cells from PBMCs, taken after stem cell transplantation. The origin of the receptors is a human patient with POMP-related autoinflammation and immune dysregulation (PRAID). A subset of T cells may come from the graft donor.

V is TRBV28 and J is TRBJ2-7; 7 positions agree with TRBD2. V gave up 5 bases and J gave up 3 bases; unmatched junction bases: 13. The CDR3 totals 16 residues. Germline V CDR1 and CDR2: MDHEN, SYDVKM. The CDR3 reads CASSLYGLEIGYEQYF. In nucleotides, the CDR3 is TGTGCCAGCAGTCTCTACGGACTAGAAATAGGCTACGAGCAGTACTTC.

This clone was detected only once. This chain links TRBV27 with TRBJ2-1; D may be TRBD1 or TRBD2 (5 bases each). The CDR3 has 16 amino acids. The ends were cut back, 5 bases at V and 4 bases at J, with 18 bases in the middle. Germline CDR1 and CDR2: MNHEY and SMNVEV (reference sequence). CDR3 in DNA: TGTGCCAGCAGTCCCACCCCCTTTGGGGGTTACAATGAGCAGTTCTTC. As protein: CASSPTPFGGYNEQFF.

This clone has only one observation. This chain links TRBV20-1 with TRBJ2-3; 10 nucleotides line up with TRBD2. The trim removed 3 bases at V and 3 bases at J, leaving 9 bases unmatched. This CDR3 is 16 amino acids long. CDR1 DFQATT and CDR2 SNEGSKA come from the germline V gene (reference sequence). The CDR3 is CSASQSGRVFTDTQYF. In DNA form, the CDR3 reads TGCAGTGCTAGTCAAAGCGGGAGGGTTTTTACAGATACGCAGTATTTT.

The rearrangement uses TRBV3-1 (or the pseudogene TRBV3-2) and TRBJ2-3; the match to TRBD2 covers 15 bases. CDR3 length equals 18 residues. V shed 4 bases, J shed 8 bases, and the junction held 13 bases outside the gene matches. Germline-derived CDR1 and CDR2 are LGHDT and YNNKEL (reference sequence). The chain's CDR3 is CASSPGTSGGTTPFTQYF. CDR3 in DNA: TGTGCCAGCAGCCCGGGGACTAGCGGGGGGACCACACCTTTTACGCAGTATTTT.

This chain connects TRBV5-1 to TRBJ2-2; the match to TRBD2 covers 8 bases. The V segment lost 6 bases and the J segment 7 bases; nucleotides outside the gene matches: 8. The CDR3 totals 14 residues. Germline lookup yields CDR1 SGHRS and CDR2 YFSETQ. The CDR3 protein is CASTVGLAGGELFF. The CDR3 region has the DNA TGCGCCAGCACCGTCGGACTAGCTGGCGGGGAGCTGTTTTTT.

The rearrangement joins TRBV5-4 to TRBJ2-1, with D possibly being TRBD2 (6 bases). Germline-derived CDR1 and CDR2 are SGHNT and YYREEE (reference sequence). V lost 3 bases and J lost 1, with 11 bases in between. This CDR3 region has 15 residues. The CDR3, as DNA: TGTGCCAGCAGCTCCCCGGGACTGTCCTACAATGAGCAGTTCTTC. Amino acid sequence: CASSSPGLSYNEQFF.

The V and J genes are TRBV6-4 and TRBJ1-6, with a possible D match to TRBD1 (5 bases). Germline CDR1 and CDR2: MRHNA and SNTAGT. CDR3 length: 14 residues. Between the trimmed V and J ends, which lost 4 bases and 5 bases, there was a span of 9 bases. The CDR3 is CASSAGTDNSPLHF. The CDR3 DNA reads as TGTGCCAGCAGTGCCGGGACCGATAATTCACCCCTCCACTTT.

This clone occurred once. CDR3: CASSLADTATGELFF. The CDR3 DNA reads TGCGCCAGCAGCTTGGCCGATACAGCGACCGGGGAGCTGTTTTTT. This chain links TRBV5-1 with TRBJ2-2; D is ambiguous. The CDR3 sequence is 15 residues long. V lost 0 bases and J lost 5, with 11 bases in between. Per the germline V gene, CDR1 is SGHRS and CDR2 is YFSETQ.

The chain uses TRBV19 and TRBJ1-2; 9 bases map to TRBD1. Trimming removed 3 bases from V and 7 bases from J; junction bases left unmatched: 6. The CDR3 extends over 14 amino acids. Germline CDR1 LNHDA, CDR2 SQIVND (reference sequence). In DNA, the CDR3 is TGTGCCAGTAGTATCACAGGGGGCGCCGGTGGCTACACCTTC. This sequence encodes CASSITGGAGGYTF.